This TCR beta chain was documented in a study of control samples from healthy donors and cancer patients. Repertoires were generated with immunoSEQ multiplex PCR, while TCRdb's copy carries only in-frame clones and drops some. This table holds about 130,000 clones, about 92% found once. This TCR came from a man older than 75 with head and neck cancer. The specimen sequenced was PBMCs.

CDR3: CASRRAGGLHEQFF. CDR3 sequence (DNA): TGCGCCAGCAGGCGGGCGGGAGGGCTTCATGAGCAGTTCTTC. The chain joins TRBV10-2 to TRBJ2-1, with 9 nucleotides matching TRBD2. The junction had 8 bases not matched to a gene; V was cut back by 6 bases and J by 8 bases. Germline V gene lookup returns CDR1 WSHSY and CDR2 SAAADI. The CDR3 runs 14 residues.